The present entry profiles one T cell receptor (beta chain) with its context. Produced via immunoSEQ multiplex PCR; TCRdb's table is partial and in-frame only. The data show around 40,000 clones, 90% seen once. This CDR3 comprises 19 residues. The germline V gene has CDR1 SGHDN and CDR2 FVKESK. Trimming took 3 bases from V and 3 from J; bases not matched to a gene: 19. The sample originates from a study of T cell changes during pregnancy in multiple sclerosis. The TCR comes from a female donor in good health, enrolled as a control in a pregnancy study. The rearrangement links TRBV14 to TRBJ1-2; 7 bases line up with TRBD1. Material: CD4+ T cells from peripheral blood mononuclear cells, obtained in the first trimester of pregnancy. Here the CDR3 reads CASSQRALAPTGTDYGYTF. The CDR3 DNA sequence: TGTGCCAGCAGCCAGAGAGCCCTAGCGCCTACAGGGACAGACTATGGCTACACCTTC.